Shown below are 32 T cell receptor beta chains from a single sample sequenced in a study of T cell responses to AZD1222 COVID-19 vaccine. The method was immunoSEQ multiplex PCR; TCRdb's version includes in-frame clones alone and lacks a portion of them. The sample contains fewer than 100,000 clones, 85% to 90% of which appear only once. The sequenced sample was peripheral blood, obtained on day 0 of AZD1222 vaccination. The source of these receptors is an adult in good health.

The rearrangement joins TRBV7-3 to TRBJ2-3; D is unclear. Germline V CDR1 and CDR2: SGHTA, FQGTGA. This CDR3 spans 15 amino acids. Deletions cut 4 bases from V and 6 bases from J, with 17 bases between. The CDR3 DNA sequence: TGTGCCAGCAGCTCCGACACGGGCGGTTGGGATACGCAGTATTTT. It specifies CASSSDTGGWDTQYF.

With regard to this clone: Other nucleotide sequences from this sample produce the same CDR3. The J gene is TRBJ2-6, the V gene TRBV5-1, with D perhaps TRBD1 (6 bases). Germline CDR1 is SGHRS and CDR2 is YFSETQ. V was shortened by 4 bases and J by 2 bases, with 10 bases between the two germline ends. The CDR3 consists of 15 residues. The CDR3 DNA reads as TGCGCCAGCAGCCCACAGGGAGCTGGGGCCAACGTCCTGACTTTC. This gives the protein CASSPQGAGANVLTF.

The genes are TRBV6-5 and TRBJ1-2; D is uncertain. Germline loops: CDR1 MNHEY, CDR2 SVGAGI. The CDR3 sequence is 15 residues long. The germline V and J ends were trimmed by 2 bases and 4 bases, with 14 bases remaining between them. The CDR3 DNA reads TGTGCCAGCAGTTACGGCACAGCTCAGACCTATGGCTACACCTTC. Its translation: CASSYGTAQTYGYTF.

The V call is TRBV13, the J call TRBJ1-6, with a tentative D call TRBD1 (6 bases). The V gene's germline CDR1 is PRHDT and CDR2 FYEKMQ (reference sequence). The CDR3 has 20 residues. Trimming pared 3 bases from V and 4 bases from J, leaving 25 bases between. Here the CDR3 reads CASSFLAGGGGARYNSPLHF. The CDR3 DNA is TGTGCCAGCAGCTTCCTGGCTGGCGGGGGCGGGGCCCGGTATAATTCACCCCTCCACTTT.

This chain connects TRBV29-1 to TRBJ2-1, with D possibly being TRBD2 (5 bases). The CDR3 consists of 10 residues. Germline V CDR1 and CDR2: SQVTM, ANQGSEA. Deletions cut 3 bases from V and 15 bases from J, with 12 bases between. For the CDR3, the DNA is TGCAGCGTTGAGCGGGTAGGGCTGTTCTTC. Translation: CSVERVGLFF.

The rearrangement uses TRBV5-1 and TRBJ2-3; 11 bases are shared with TRBD2. Germline CDR1 reads SGHRS; CDR2 reads YFSETQ. The CDR3 runs 19 residues. Trimming cost V 0 bases and J 2 bases; bases outside gene matches: 11. CDR3 sequence: CASSLVLAGGHQSTDTQYF. CDR3 DNA sequence: TGCGCCAGCAGCTTGGTTCTAGCGGGGGGCCATCAATCCACAGATACGCAGTATTTT.

The rearrangement uses TRBV7-9 and TRBJ1-2; D may be TRBD1 (5 bases). V was cut by 7 bases and J by 3 bases, with 21 bases left in between. This CDR3 comprises 16 residues. Germline V gene lookup returns CDR1 SEHNR and CDR2 FQNEAQ (reference sequence). CDR3 residues: CASTPMGPTYHYGYTF. The CDR3 region has the DNA TGTGCCAGCACCCCGATGGGACCGACATACCACTATGGCTACACCTTC.

V and J are TRBV5-8 and TRBJ2-7; D is unclear. The CDR3 sequence is 11 residues long. V lost 2 bases and J lost 6, with 6 bases in between. The germline CDR1 and CDR2 sequences are SGHTS and YDEGEE. The CDR3 loop reads CASSFSLEQYF. For the CDR3, the DNA is TGTGCCAGCAGCTTTTCTCTCGAGCAGTACTTC.

The V call is TRBV5-1, the J call TRBJ1-1; D remains ambiguous. Germline V gives CDR1 SGHRS, CDR2 YFSETQ. V lost 2 bases and J 1 base, leaving 3 bases between the germline ends. The CDR3 is 12 amino acids. The CDR3 protein is CASSLQNTEAFF. As DNA, the CDR3 is TGCGCCAGCAGCTTACAGAACACTGAAGCTTTCTTT.

This sequence joins TRBV9 and TRBJ1-4; D may be TRBD1 (6 bases). The CDR3 extends over 15 amino acids. The V end was cut by 4 bases, the J end by 11 bases, with 21 bases between. Germline V lookup: CDR1 SGDLS, CDR2 YYNGEE. The CDR3 DNA is TGTGCCAGCAGCTCCTCGGACAGCAGGGGAGGGAAACTGTTTTTT. Protein product: CASSSSDSRGGKLFF.

This clone was counted a few times. The chain couples TRBV5-1 to TRBJ2-7; TRBD1 might be the D (5 bases). The germline gives CDR1 SGHRS, CDR2 YFSETQ. V was shortened by 0 bases and J by 7 bases, with 11 bases between the two germline ends. The CDR3 is 13 residues long. CDR3 sequence reads: CASSLGGSGEQYF. In DNA, the CDR3 is TGCGCCAGCAGCTTGGGGGGCTCAGGGGAGCAGTACTTC.

This clone came up once. V gene TRBV11-3 combines with J gene TRBJ2-1, with 7 positions matching TRBD2. Trimming took 7 bases from V and 11 from J; bases not matched to a gene: 11. The V gene's germline CDR1 is SGHNT and CDR2 YENEEA. This CDR3 region has 13 residues. This chain's CDR3 is CASTKASSGQQFF. The CDR3 bases are TGTGCCAGCACCAAGGCTAGTAGCGGGCAGCAGTTCTTC.

The chain carries TRBV30 and TRBJ1-2; TRBD1 matches at 7 bases. Germline lookup yields CDR1 GTSNPN and CDR2 SVGIG (reference sequence). The junction had 10 bases not matched to a gene; V was cut back by 3 bases and J by 6 bases. This CDR3 has 14 amino acids. The CDR3 protein is CAWSELTGWDGYTF. DNA for the CDR3: TGTGCCTGGAGCGAATTGACAGGGTGGGATGGCTACACCTTC.

This clone was observed a few times. The chain has TRBV18 and TRBJ1-2; TRBD1 agrees at 8 bases. Germline V lookup: CDR1 KGHSH, CDR2 LQKENI. V shed 2 bases, J shed 3 bases, and the junction held 5 bases outside the gene matches. The CDR3 spans 15 residues. CDR3 bases: TGTGCCAGCTCACCAAGAACAGGGGGGGACTATGGCTACACCTTC. Translated: CASSPRTGGDYGYTF.

The rearrangement joins TRBV6-2 or TRBV6-3 to TRBJ1-1; D not resolved. This CDR3 has 12 amino acids. Looked up from germline, CDR1 is MNHEY and CDR2 is SVGEGT. Trimming left V 2 bases short and J 10 bases short, with 11 bases between. CDR3 region: CASSYARGVAFF. DNA for the CDR3: TGTGCCAGCAGTTACGCCCGTGGGGTAGCTTTCTTT.

The chain joins TRBV5-4 to TRBJ1-6; D unresolved. V dropped 0 bases and J dropped 7 bases, with 14 bases sitting between them. This CDR3 region has 16 residues. Germline-derived CDR1 and CDR2 are SGHNT and YYREEE (reference sequence). The CDR3 coding sequence is TGTGCCAGCAGCTTGGAAGTGACCGGGGAAAATTCACCCCTCCACTTT. Its protein product is CASSLEVTGENSPLHF. The variable domain in full, with the rest retrieved from reference TRBV5-4 and TRBJ1-6, is ETGVTQSPTHLIKTRGQQVTLRCSSQSGHNTVSWYQQALGQGPQFIFQYYREEENGRGNFPPRFSGLQFPNYSSELNVNALELDDSALYLCASSLEVTGENSPLHFGNGTRLTVT.

The rearrangement joins TRBV7-9 to TRBJ1-2; D is unclear. The CDR3 runs to 12 residues. V was clipped by 5 bases and J by 4 bases, with 8 bases between them. Germline V gene sequence: CDR1 SEHNR, CDR2 FQNEAQ (reference sequence). CDR3 nucleotide sequence: TGTGCCAGCAGCCTTACCGGCTATGGCTACACCTTC. Translated, it gives CASSLTGYGYTF.

V usage is TRBV14 and J usage is TRBJ1-6; the match to TRBD1 covers 10 bases. Germline V gene data show CDR1 as SGHDN and CDR2 as FVKESK. V was clipped by 0 bases and J by 7 bases; unmatched bases: 3. The CDR3 has 16 amino acids. In DNA form, the CDR3 reads TGTGCCAGCAGCCAAGATCGGGGACAGGGGAATTCACCCCTCCACTTT. Protein: CASSQDRGQGNSPLHF.

The J gene is TRBJ1-4, the V gene TRBV2; no reliable D call. CDR3 size: 15 residues. The V and J ends lost 2 bases and 2 bases respectively, with 9 bases between them. CDR1 is SNHLY and CDR2 is FYNNEI in the germline V gene. The CDR3 loop is CASSELRGTNEKLFF. CDR3 sequence (DNA): TGTGCCAGCAGTGAACTCCGAGGCACTAATGAAAAACTGTTTTTT.

The chain carries TRBV5-1 and TRBJ2-1; TRBD1 matches 10 bases. CDR1 and CDR2 from the germline V gene are SGHRS and YFSETQ. The CDR3 extends over 14 amino acids. V dropped 3 bases and J dropped 9; count of bases not matched to a gene: 6. DNA for the CDR3: TGCGCCAGCAGCTGGGGGACAGGGGCGGGTGAGCAGTTCTTC. This encodes CASSWGTGAGEQFF. The variable domain in full, completed from reference TRBV5-1 and TRBJ2-1, reads KAGVTQTPRYLIKTRGQQVTLSCSPISGHRSVSWYQQTPGQGLQFLFEYFSETQRNKGNFPGRFSGRQFSNSRSEMNVSTLELGDSALYLCASSWGTGAGEQFFGPGTRLTVL.

The rearrangement uses TRBV24-1 and TRBJ1-2; the D gene is possibly TRBD1 (5 bases). This CDR3 spans 13 amino acids. In germline, CDR1 is KGHDR, CDR2 SFDVKD. Trimming pared 7 bases from V and 10 bases from J, leaving 18 bases between. The CDR3 protein is CATRRDGQGLYTF. The CDR3 DNA is TGTGCCACCAGGAGGGACGGGCAGGGCCTCTACACCTTC.

The DNA of the CDR3 is TGCAGTGCTAGTAAGGTGCCCTATGGCTACACCTTC. Translation: CSASKVPYGYTF. The V call is TRBV20-1, the J call TRBJ1-2; D unresolved. Per germline, CDR1 DFQATT and CDR2 SNEGSKA (reference sequence). The CDR3 totals 12 residues. Trimming pared 3 bases from V and 4 bases from J, leaving 9 bases between.

V usage is TRBV10-3 and J usage is TRBJ2-7; weak D call: TRBD1 (6 bases). The CDR3 consists of 13 residues. Deletions cut 2 bases from V and 3 bases from J, with 8 bases between. The germline V gene has CDR1 ENHRY and CDR2 SYGVKD. Written as DNA, the CDR3 is TGTGCCATCAGTGAGACAGGGAGCTACGAGCAGTACTTC. Encoded protein: CAISETGSYEQYF.

The chain links TRBV6-5 to TRBJ2-7; TRBD1 agrees at 9 bases. The CDR3 is 15 amino acids. V shed 0 bases, J shed 5 bases, and the junction held 5 bases outside the gene matches. Germline CDR1 and CDR2: MNHEY and SVGAGI. The CDR3, as DNA: TGTGCCAGCAGTTACTCGGGGACAGGGTCGCACGAGCAGTACTTC. This encodes CASSYSGTGSHEQYF.

The chain combines TRBV5-1 with TRBJ2-7; D is unclear. Trimming stripped 2 bases from V and 3 bases from J, with 9 bases between. Per the germline V gene, CDR1 is SGHRS and CDR2 is YFSETQ. CDR3 size: 13 residues. CDR3 nucleotides: TGCGCCAGCAGCTTTCCAGGAGACTACGAGCAGTACTTC. Its translation: CASSFPGDYEQYF.

The V and J genes are TRBV6-4 and TRBJ1-6, with TRBD1 matching over 11 bases. This CDR3 has 15 amino acids. V shed 2 bases and J 11 bases; nucleotides not matched to a gene: 5. Germline CDR1 and CDR2: MRHNA and SNTAGT. CDR3 nucleotides: TGTGCCAGCAGTGACAGGACAGGGGGCCTGACACCCCTCCACTTT. Residues: CASSDRTGGLTPLHF.

V and J are TRBV19 and TRBJ2-3, with 13 positions matching TRBD2. CDR1 and CDR2 from the germline V gene are LNHDA and SQIVND (reference sequence). There are 16 residues in the CDR3. The trim removed 5 bases at V and 2 bases at J, leaving 4 bases unmatched. In DNA, the CDR3 is TGTGCCAGTAGTCCCGGGACTAGCGGGAACACAGATACGCAGTATTTT. It specifies CASSPGTSGNTDTQYF. Together with reference TRBV19 and TRBJ2-3, the CDR3 gives the full variable domain: DGGITQSPKYLFRKEGQNVTLSCEQNLNHDAMYWYRQDPGQGLRLIYYSQIVNDFQKGDIAEGYSVSREKKESFPLTVTSAQKNPTAFYLCASSPGTSGNTDTQYFGPGTRLTVL.

The chain employs TRBV7-8 and TRBJ2-5, with 7 bases that match TRBD2. Per germline, CDR1 SGHVS and CDR2 FQNEAQ. J gave up 3 bases and V 2 bases, and 9 bases lay outside the gene matches. The CDR3 sequence is 16 residues long. The CDR3 region has the DNA TGTGCCAGCAGCTTATTTAATACGGGGGGAAAAGAGACCCAGTACTTC. It translates to CASSLFNTGGKETQYF. Full variable domain (rest looked up from reference TRBV7-8 and TRBJ2-5): GAGVSQSPRYKVAKRGQDVALRCDPISGHVSLFWYQQALGQGPEFLTYFQNEAQLDKSGLPSDRFFAERPEGSVSTLKIQRTQQEDSAVYLCASSLFNTGGKETQYFGPGTRLLVL.

The chain uses TRBV7-8 and TRBJ1-4; D might be TRBD1 (5 bases). Germline lookup yields CDR1 SGHVS and CDR2 FQNEAQ. The CDR3 length is 15 residues. V was trimmed by 8 bases and J by 5 bases, leaving 18 bases between them. The CDR3 DNA is TGTGCCAGCGGGTCTTGGGGCACCCCGAATGAAAAACTGTTTTTT. The encoded protein is CASGSWGTPNEKLFF.

The chain links TRBV5-4 to TRBJ2-5; 8 nucleotides agree with TRBD1. CDR3 length: 14 residues. The V gene's germline CDR1 is SGHNT and CDR2 YYREEE (reference sequence). Trimming took 4 bases from V and 3 from J; bases not matched to a gene: 5. Here the CDR3 DNA reads TGTGCCAGCAGCCTTAAGGACAGGGAAGAGACCCAGTACTTC. It encodes CASSLKDREETQYF.

The chain recombines TRBV3-1 (or the pseudogene TRBV3-2) with TRBJ1-5; a possible D gene is TRBD1 (5 bases). Germline-derived CDR1 and CDR2 are LGHDT and YNNKEL (reference sequence). V was pared by 4 bases and J by 7 bases, with 17 bases between. This CDR3 spans 15 amino acids. In DNA form, the CDR3 reads TGTGCCAGCAGCCCTGGGACTGGGCTTGAGCAGCCCCAGCATTTT. It is translated as CASSPGTGLEQPQHF.

There are a few counts of this clone. The CDR3: CASSMGLADYNEQFF. CDR3 DNA sequence: TGTGCCAGTAGTATGGGGCTAGCGGACTACAATGAGCAGTTCTTC. This chain connects TRBV19 to TRBJ2-1; the match to TRBD2 covers 7 bases. The CDR3 is 15 residues long. Germline V gives CDR1 LNHDA, CDR2 SQIVND (reference sequence). The J segment lost 3 bases and the V segment lost 3 bases, leaving 5 bases of the junction unmatched.